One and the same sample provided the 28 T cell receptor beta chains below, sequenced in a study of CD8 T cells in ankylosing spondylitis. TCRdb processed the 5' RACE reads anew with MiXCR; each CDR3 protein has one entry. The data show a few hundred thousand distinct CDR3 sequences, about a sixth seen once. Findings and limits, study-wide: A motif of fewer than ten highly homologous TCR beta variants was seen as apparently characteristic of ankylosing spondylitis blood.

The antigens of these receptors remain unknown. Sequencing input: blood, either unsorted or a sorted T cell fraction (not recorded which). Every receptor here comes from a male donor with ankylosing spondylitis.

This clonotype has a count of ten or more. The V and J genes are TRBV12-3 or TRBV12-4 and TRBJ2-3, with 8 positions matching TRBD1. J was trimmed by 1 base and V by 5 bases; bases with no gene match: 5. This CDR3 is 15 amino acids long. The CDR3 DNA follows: TGTGCCAGCAGTCCAGGACAGGGAGGCACAGATACGCAGTATTTT. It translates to CASSPGQGGTDTQYF.

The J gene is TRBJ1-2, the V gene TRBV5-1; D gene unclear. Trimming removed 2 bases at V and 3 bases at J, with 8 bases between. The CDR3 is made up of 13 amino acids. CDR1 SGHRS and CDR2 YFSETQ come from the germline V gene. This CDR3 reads CASSFWAHYGYTF. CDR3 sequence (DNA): TGCGCCAGCAGCTTCTGGGCCCACTATGGCTACACCTTC.

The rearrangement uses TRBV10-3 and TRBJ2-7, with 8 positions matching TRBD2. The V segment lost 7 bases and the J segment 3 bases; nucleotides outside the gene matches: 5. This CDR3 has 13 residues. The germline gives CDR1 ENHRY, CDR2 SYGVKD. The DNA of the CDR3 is TGTGCCATCAACCCGGGGGGGTTCTACGAGCAGTACTTC. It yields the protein CAINPGGFYEQYF.

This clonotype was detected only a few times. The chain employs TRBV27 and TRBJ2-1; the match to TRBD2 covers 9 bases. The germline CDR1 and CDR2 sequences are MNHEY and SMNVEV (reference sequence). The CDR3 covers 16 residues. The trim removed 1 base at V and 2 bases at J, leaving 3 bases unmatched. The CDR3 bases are TGTGCCAGCAGTTTATACGGCGGGGGGGCCTACAATGAGCAGTTCTTC. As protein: CASSLYGGGAYNEQFF.

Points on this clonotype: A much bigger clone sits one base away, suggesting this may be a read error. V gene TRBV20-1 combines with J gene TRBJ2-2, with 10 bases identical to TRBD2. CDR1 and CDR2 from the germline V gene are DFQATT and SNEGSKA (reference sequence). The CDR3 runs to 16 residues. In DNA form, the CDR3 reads TGCAGTGCTCCGAGTCCGGGACTAGCGAACACCGGGGAGCTGGTTTTT. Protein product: CSAPSPGLANTGELVF.

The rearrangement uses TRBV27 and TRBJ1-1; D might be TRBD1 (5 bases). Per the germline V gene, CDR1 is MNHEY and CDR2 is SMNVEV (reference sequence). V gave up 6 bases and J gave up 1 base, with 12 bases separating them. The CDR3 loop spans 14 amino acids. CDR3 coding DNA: TGTGCCAGCAGACTACAGGCCGAGAACACTGAAGCTTTCTTT. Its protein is CASRLQAENTEAFF.

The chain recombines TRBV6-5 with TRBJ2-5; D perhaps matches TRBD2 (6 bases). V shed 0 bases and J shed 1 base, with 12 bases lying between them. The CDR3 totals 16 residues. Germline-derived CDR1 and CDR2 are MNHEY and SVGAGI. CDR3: CASSYSAAGTQETQYF. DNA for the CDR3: TGTGCCAGCAGTTACTCTGCGGCGGGAACCCAAGAGACCCAGTACTTC.

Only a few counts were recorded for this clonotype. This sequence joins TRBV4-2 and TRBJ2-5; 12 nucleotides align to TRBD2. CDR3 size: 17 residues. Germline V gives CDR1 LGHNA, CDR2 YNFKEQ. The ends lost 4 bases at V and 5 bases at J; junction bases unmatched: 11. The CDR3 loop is CASSPYPSGGAWETQYF. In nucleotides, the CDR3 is TGTGCCAGCAGCCCTTACCCTAGCGGGGGGGCCTGGGAGACCCAGTACTTC.

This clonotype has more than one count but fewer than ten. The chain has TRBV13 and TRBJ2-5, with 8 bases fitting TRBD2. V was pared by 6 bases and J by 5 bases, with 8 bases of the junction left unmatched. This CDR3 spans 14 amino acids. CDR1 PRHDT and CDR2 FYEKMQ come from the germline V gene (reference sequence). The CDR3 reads CASSTREGGETQYF. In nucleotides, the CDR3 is TGTGCCAGCAGTACCCGGGAGGGCGGGGAGACCCAGTACTTC.

The CDR3, as DNA: TGTGCCAGCAGCGAGACCGGGACAGGGGGTTACGAGCAGTACTTC. Its translation is CASSETGTGGYEQYF. This chain uses TRBV9 with TRBJ2-7; 11 bases are shared with TRBD1. CDR1 and CDR2 (germline): SGDLS, YYNGEE. The CDR3 has 15 residues. Trimming at V came to 3 bases and at J to 4 bases, leaving 6 bases not matched to a gene.

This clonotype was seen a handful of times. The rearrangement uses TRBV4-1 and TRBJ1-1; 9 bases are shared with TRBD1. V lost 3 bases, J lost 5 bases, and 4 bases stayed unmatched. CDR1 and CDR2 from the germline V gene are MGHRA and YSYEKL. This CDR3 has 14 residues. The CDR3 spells CASSQRQGGTEAFF. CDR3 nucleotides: TGCGCCAGCAGCCAGCGACAGGGGGGAACTGAAGCTTTCTTT.

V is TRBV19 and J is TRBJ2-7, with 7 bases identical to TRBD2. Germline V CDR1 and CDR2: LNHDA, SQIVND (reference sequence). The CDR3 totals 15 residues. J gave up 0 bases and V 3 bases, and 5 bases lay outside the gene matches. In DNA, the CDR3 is TGTGCCAGTAGTATGGCGCTAGCGGCCTCCTACGAGCAGTACTTC. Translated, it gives CASSMALAASYEQYF.

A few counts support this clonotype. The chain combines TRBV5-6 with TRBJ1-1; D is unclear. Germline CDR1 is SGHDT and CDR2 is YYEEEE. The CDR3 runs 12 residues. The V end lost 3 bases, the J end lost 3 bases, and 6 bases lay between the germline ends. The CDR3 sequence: CASSSTHTEAFF. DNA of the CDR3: TGTGCCAGCAGCTCCACCCACACTGAAGCTTTCTTT.

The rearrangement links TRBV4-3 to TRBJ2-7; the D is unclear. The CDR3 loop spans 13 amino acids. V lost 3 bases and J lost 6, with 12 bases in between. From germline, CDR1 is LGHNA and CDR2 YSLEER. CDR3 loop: CASSHAMVGEQYF. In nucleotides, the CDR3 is TGCGCCAGCAGCCACGCGATGGTTGGCGAGCAGTACTTC.

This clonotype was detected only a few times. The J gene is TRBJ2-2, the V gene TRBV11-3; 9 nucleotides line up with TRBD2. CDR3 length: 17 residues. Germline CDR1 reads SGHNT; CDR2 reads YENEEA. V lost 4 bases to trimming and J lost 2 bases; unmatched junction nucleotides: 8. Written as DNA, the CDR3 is TGTGCCAGCAGCTCCACCTCGCTAGCGGGAAACACCGGGGAGCTGTTTTTT. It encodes CASSSTSLAGNTGELFF.

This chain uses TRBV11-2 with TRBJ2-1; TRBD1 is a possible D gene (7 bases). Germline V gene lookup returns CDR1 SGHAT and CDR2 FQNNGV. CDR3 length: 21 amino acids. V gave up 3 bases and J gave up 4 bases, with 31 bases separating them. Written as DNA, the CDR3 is TGTGCCAGCAGCTTCTCTAGCAGGGGGGCTTTTCGCCGGTCTCTATACAATGAGCAGTTCTTC. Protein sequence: CASSFSSRGAFRRSLYNEQFF.

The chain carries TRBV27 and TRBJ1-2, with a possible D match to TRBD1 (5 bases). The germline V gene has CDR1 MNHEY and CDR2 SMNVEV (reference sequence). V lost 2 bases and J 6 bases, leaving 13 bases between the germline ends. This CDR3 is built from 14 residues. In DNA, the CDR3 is TGTGCCAGCAGTTTAGGGAGTCGGGGCCATGGCTACACCTTC. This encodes CASSLGSRGHGYTF.

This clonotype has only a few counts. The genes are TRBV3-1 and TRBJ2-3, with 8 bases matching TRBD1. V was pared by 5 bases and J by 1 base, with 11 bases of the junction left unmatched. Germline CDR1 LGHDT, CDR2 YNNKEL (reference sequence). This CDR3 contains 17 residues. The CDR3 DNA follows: TGTGCCAGCAGCACTCTTTCAGGGGGCGTCGGCACAGATACGCAGTATTTT. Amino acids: CASSTLSGGVGTDTQYF.

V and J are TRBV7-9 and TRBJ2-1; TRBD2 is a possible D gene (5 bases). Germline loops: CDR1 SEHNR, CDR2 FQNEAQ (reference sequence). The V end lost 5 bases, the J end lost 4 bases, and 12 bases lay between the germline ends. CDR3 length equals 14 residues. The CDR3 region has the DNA TGTGCCAGCAGCCTCCCGGGGTTTTACAATGAGCAGTTCTTC. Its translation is CASSLPGFYNEQFF.

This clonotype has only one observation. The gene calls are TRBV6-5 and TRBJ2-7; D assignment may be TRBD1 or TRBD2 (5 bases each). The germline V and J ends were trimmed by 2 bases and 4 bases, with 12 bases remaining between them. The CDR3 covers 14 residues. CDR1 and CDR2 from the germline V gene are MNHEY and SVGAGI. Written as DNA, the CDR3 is TGTGCCAGCAGTTACACCGGGACGGAATACGAGCAGTACTTC. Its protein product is CASSYTGTEYEQYF.

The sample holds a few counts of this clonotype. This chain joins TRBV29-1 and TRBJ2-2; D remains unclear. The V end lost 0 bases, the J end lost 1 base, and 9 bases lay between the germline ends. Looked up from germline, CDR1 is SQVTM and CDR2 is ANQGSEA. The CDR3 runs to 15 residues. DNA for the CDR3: TGCAGCGTTGAAGACGGTTTCAGGAACACCGGGGAGCTGTTTTTT. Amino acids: CSVEDGFRNTGELFF.

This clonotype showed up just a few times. In DNA, the CDR3 is TGTGCCAGCAGCCCCACAGGGGGTGACTACAATGAGCAGTTCTTC. Amino acid sequence: CASSPTGGDYNEQFF. The chain couples TRBV27 to TRBJ2-1; 8 positions match TRBD1. The CDR3 length is 15 residues. The V gene end was trimmed by 6 bases and the J gene end by 3 bases; junction bases not matched to a gene: 7. Germline V CDR1 and CDR2: MNHEY, SMNVEV (reference sequence).

CDR3 in DNA: TGTGCCAGCAGTGAAGCGGAGGGGCGCAATCAGCCCCAGCATTTT. It is translated as CASSEAEGRNQPQHF. V usage is TRBV2 and J usage is TRBJ1-5, with D perhaps matching TRBD1 (5 bases). V was trimmed by 0 bases and J by 2 bases, leaving 8 bases between them. The germline V gene has CDR1 SNHLY and CDR2 FYNNEI. The CDR3 extends over 15 amino acids.

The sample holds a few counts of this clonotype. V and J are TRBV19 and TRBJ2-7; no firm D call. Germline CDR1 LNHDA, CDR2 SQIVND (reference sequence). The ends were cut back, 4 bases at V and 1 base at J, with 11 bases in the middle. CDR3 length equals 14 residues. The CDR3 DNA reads TGTGCCAGTAGTACGATAGCTGGGTCCTACGAGCAGTACTTC. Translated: CASSTIAGSYEQYF.

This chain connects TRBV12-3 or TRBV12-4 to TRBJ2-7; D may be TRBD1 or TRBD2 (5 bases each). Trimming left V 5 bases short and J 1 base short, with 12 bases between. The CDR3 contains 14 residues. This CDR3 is CASSNPGASYEQYF. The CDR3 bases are TGTGCCAGCAGTAATCCCGGGGCGTCCTACGAGCAGTACTTC.

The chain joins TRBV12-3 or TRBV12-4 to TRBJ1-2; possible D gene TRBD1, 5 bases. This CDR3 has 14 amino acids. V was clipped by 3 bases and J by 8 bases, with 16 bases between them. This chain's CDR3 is CASSFLPGFLGYTF. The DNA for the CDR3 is TGTGCCAGCAGTTTCCTTCCAGGGTTCCTCGGCTACACCTTC.

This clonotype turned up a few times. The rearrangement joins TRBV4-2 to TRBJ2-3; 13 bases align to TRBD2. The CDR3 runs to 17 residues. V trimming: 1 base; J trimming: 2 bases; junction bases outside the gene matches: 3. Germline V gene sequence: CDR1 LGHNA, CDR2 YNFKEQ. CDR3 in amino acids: CASSQVTSGGNTDTQYF. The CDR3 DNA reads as TGTGCCAGCAGCCAAGTGACTAGCGGGGGGAACACAGATACGCAGTATTTT.

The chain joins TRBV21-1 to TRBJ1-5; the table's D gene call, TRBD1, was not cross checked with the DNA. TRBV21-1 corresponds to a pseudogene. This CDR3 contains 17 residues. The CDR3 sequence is CASSKYPGTVGNQPQHF. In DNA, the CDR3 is TGTGCCAGCAGCAAATATCCGGGAACAGTTGGAAATCAGCCCCAGCATTTT.